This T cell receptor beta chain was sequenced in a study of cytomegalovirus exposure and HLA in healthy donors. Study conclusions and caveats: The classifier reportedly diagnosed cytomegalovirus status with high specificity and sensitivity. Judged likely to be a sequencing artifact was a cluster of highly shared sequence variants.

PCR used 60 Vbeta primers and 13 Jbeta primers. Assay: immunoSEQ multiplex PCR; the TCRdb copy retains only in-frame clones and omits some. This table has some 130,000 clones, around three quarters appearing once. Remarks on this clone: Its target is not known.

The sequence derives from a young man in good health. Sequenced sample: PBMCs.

The chain's CDR3 is CASPGTDNYNEQFF. The CDR3 DNA reads as TGTGCCAGCCCCGGGACAGACAACTACAATGAGCAGTTCTTC. The chain links TRBV7-9 to TRBJ2-1; 7 bases map to TRBD1. Germline V gene lookup returns CDR1 SEHNR and CDR2 FQNEAQ (reference sequence). The V and J ends lost 8 bases and 3 bases, in that order; junction bases with no gene match: 7. This CDR3 has 14 residues.